This T cell receptor beta chain was found in a study of blood T cells in healthy people across ages. Across the whole study: Capture via template switching afforded approximately one barcoded beta molecule per two T cells.

General observations from the study: Age advanced and TCR beta diversity per million T cells fell, roughly linearly. It was the long-lived donors that had more naive CD4+ cells and higher diversity than aged donors.

After removal of 2 bases from V and 2 bases from J, the junction contained 10 bases not matched to a gene. From germline, CDR1 is LNHNV and CDR2 YYDKDF (reference sequence). The CDR3 runs 17 residues. Then a second PCR, running roughly 7 to 11 cycles, was carried out with a sample-barcoded 5' primer and a J-beta primer mix. TCRdb itself ran the 5' RACE reads through MiXCR, one entry per CDR3 protein. The repertoire consists of around 1,500,000 distinct CDR3 sequences, with roughly 45% occurring once and the leading ten covering approximately 7.9%. Drawn from each donor were 7.5 to 10 milliliters of peripheral blood. For this clonotype: Its matching antigen is unknown.

This receptor was taken from a woman younger than 35 in good health. The chain is built from TRBV15 and TRBJ2-3; 7 bases line up with TRBD2. Sequencing was done on a sample of blood. This CDR3 reads CATSRRRAGDPTDTQYF. DNA of the CDR3: TGTGCCACCAGCAGACGCCGGGCGGGGGACCCCACAGATACGCAGTATTTT.